The 5 T cell receptor beta chains reported below all come from one sample, sequenced in a study of blood T cell repertoires in COVID-19. Profiling relied on immunoSEQ multiplex PCR, and the TCRdb table lists in-frame clones only, not all of them. The sample shows some 180,000 clones, roughly 76% of them seen only once. Sequencing used peripheral blood. These receptors were taken from a woman in her thirties or forties with COVID-19, enrolled during active disease.

This chain connects TRBV30 to TRBJ1-2, with D perhaps matching TRBD1 (6 bases). The V gene's germline CDR1 is GTSNPN and CDR2 SVGIG (reference sequence). The CDR3 loop spans 14 amino acids. Trimming stripped 0 bases from V and 4 bases from J, with 12 bases between. CDR3 loop: CAWSVGGVTYGYTF. The CDR3 DNA is TGTGCCTGGAGTGTAGGGGGGGTTACCTATGGCTACACCTTC.

This chain links TRBV2 with TRBJ1-4, with D maybe TRBD1 (6 bases). Trimming took off 10 bases at V and 3 bases at J, with 15 bases between the two ends. CDR1 and CDR2 from the germline V gene are SNHLY and FYNNEI. CDR3 length: 14 residues. This CDR3 reads CATTHRDANEKLFF. CDR3 nucleotide sequence: TGTGCCACCACACACAGGGATGCTAATGAAAAACTGTTTTTT.

The genes are TRBV28 and TRBJ2-7; TRBD2 aligns across 14 bases. The CDR3 is 18 amino acids. The germline gives CDR1 MDHEN, CDR2 SYDVKM. J was trimmed by 4 bases and V by 4 bases; bases with no gene match: 12. The CDR3 loop reads CASSSAGTSGRIKYEQYF. CDR3 coding DNA: TGTGCCAGCAGTTCCGCCGGGACTAGCGGGAGAATAAAGTACGAGCAGTACTTC.

The V gene is TRBV7-9, the J gene TRBJ2-7; D gene ambiguous. The CDR3 sequence is 11 residues long. Looked up from germline, CDR1 is SEHNR and CDR2 is FQNEAQ (reference sequence). Trimming took off 2 bases at V and 6 bases at J, with 5 bases between the two ends. CDR3 sequence reads: CASSLLSEQYF. The CDR3, as DNA: TGTGCCAGCAGCTTACTAAGCGAGCAGTACTTC.

This sequence joins TRBV3-1 (or the pseudogene TRBV3-2) and TRBJ1-2, with 7 bases that match TRBD1. The junction had 6 bases not matched to a gene; V was cut back by 4 bases and J by 1 base. Germline values: CDR1 LGHDT, CDR2 YNNKEL (reference sequence). The CDR3 sequence is 15 residues long. CDR3 protein: CASSPHRDSNYGYTF. As DNA, the CDR3 is TGTGCCAGCAGCCCCCACCGGGACAGTAACTATGGCTACACCTTC.